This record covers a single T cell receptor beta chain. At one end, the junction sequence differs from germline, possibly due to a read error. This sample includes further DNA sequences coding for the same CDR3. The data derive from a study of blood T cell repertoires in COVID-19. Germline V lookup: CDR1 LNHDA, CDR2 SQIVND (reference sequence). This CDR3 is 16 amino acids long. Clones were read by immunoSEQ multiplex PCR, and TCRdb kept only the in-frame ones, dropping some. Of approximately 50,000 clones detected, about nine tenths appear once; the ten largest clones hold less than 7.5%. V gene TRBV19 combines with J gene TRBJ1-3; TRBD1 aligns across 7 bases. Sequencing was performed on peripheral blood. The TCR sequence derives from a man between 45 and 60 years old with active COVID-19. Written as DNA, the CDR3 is TGTGCCAGCAGTATGCCCCCGGGGACAGCCGGAAACACCATATATTTT. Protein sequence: CASSMPPGTAGNTIYF.